A selection of T cell receptor beta chains follows, all from one sample in a study of blood T cells in healthy people across ages. Each CDR3 protein gets one entry after TCRdb re-called the 5' RACE reads with MiXCR. The data show a few hundred thousand distinct CDR3 sequences, approximately 51% seen once. Source material: blood. These receptors all come from a man between 60 and 75 years old in good health. The conserved cysteine and the conserved F or W are not part of the CDR3 here. Fields, in order: J gene, V gene, CDR3 protein.

>TRBJ1-2|TRBV6-2/TRBV6-3
ASRPGTGAYYGYT
>TRBJ2-3|TRBV5-1
ASTTGAHGDTQY
>TRBJ1-1|TRBV27
ASSLSRMNTEAF
>TRBJ2-7|TRBV28
ASSLPGAPYEQY
>TRBJ1-2|TRBV11-2
ASSENREGYT
>TRBJ2-6|TRBV7-2
ASSPGGSGANVLT
>TRBJ2-7|TRBV3-1
ASSQRGGSYEQY
>TRBJ2-7|TRBV7-9
ASNRKTGGEHEQY
>TRBJ2-7|TRBV29-1
SVHRGPYEQY
>TRBJ2-7|TRBV29-1
SVCRGMGYEQY
>NA|TRBV25-1
VSSEGQSFSYEQY
>NA|TRBV10-2
ASSGSMGARDEQY
>TRBJ2-7|TRBV15
ATSSAQGLYYEQY
>TRBJ2-4|TRBV24-1
ATSDPTSPPGTRGRY
>TRBJ1-2|TRBV5-1
ASSLQGPGGYT
>TRBJ2-4|TRBV7-2
ASSLTQVAKNIQY
>TRBJ2-2|TRBV7-2
ASSLARGQAGELF
>TRBJ2-7|TRBV5-1
ASSSASGSLGEQY
>TRBJ2-1|TRBV6-1
ASRQLHDGRGVSYNEQF
>TRBJ2-7|TRBV5-5
ASSLANTAFYEQY
>TRBJ1-1|TRBV30
AWGRGLGTEAF
>TRBJ2-2|TRBV6-5
ASSHTTGELF
>TRBJ1-1|TRBV5-1
ASSPSTGDMNTEAF
>TRBJ2-4|TRBV18
ASSLYPTGSAKNIQY
>TRBJ2-5|TRBV5-1
ASNPTGGNEQY
>TRBJ2-5|TRBV7-8
ASSQHGSEAQY
>TRBJ2-3|TRBV11-2
ASSSTLRDTQY
>TRBJ2-1|TRBV7-2
ASSRDFREQF
>TRBJ2-1|TRBV29-1
SVETDRSYNEQF
>TRBJ2-3|TRBV20-1
SARVRQAGPTDTQY
>TRBJ2-5|TRBV12-3/TRBV12-4
ASGAGEETQY